The 2 T cell receptor beta chains presented below share a single source sample, sequenced in a study of T cell responses to AZD1222 COVID-19 vaccine. The protocol was immunoSEQ multiplex PCR, while the TCRdb copy is restricted to in-frame clones and leaves out a portion. The sample has around 120,000 clones; under 95% are singletons. Source: peripheral blood, taken on day 0 of AZD1222 vaccination. These receptors came from an adult in good health.

This rearrangement joins TRBV11-3 to TRBJ1-4, with no clear D. From germline, CDR1 is SGHNT and CDR2 YENEEA. The CDR3 covers 13 residues. With 5 bases removed from V and 5 bases from J, the gap between germline ends came to 9 bases. CDR3 sequence (DNA): TGTGCCAGCAGCGGAGAATCCAATGAAAAACTGTTTTTT. This encodes CASSGESNEKLFF.

V is TRBV18 and J is TRBJ2-4; D ambiguous. This CDR3 has 15 residues. V lost 3 bases to trimming and J lost 5 bases, with 14 bases between them. In germline, CDR1 is KGHSH, CDR2 LQKENI. CDR3 loop: CASSPTSGSQNIQYF. DNA for the CDR3: TGTGCCAGCTCACCTACCTCCGGCAGTCAAAACATTCAGTACTTC.